These T cell receptor beta chains were read from a single sample in a study of human T cells and chemical hapten exposure. TCRdb fed the RACE reads into MiXCR, producing one record per CDR3 protein. This sample yields 95,000 to 100,000 distinct CDR3 sequences, of which 9.5% to 15% are seen a single time; 2.1% belongs to the top ten. The sample consisted of whole blood, taken in connection with sensitization to the hapten diphenylcyclopropenone (DPC). These receptors were taken from a woman aged 40 to 49 with alopecia areata. Some clones in this sample may be carry-over from other donors' samples. The CDR3 runs from the conserved cysteine through the conserved F or W. The D gene is left open where the match is weak. Size is omitted from some rows. Given values are once, few, many or a class for expanded clones.

J gene	D gene	V gene	clone size	CDR3 protein	CDR3 DNA
TRBJ2-3	.	TRBV4-2	few	CASSLRGPSGSTDTQYF	TGTGCCAGCAGCCTAAGGGGGCCTAGCGGAAGCACAGATACGCAGTATTTT
TRBJ2-7	TRBD1	TRBV3-1	few	CASSGPGQGHEQYF	TGTGCCAGCAGCGGACCGGGACAGGGCCACGAGCAGTACTTC
TRBJ1-5	.	TRBV29-1	few	CSVARGTNQPQHF	TGCAGCGTTGCGAGGGGAACTAATCAGCCCCAGCATTTT
TRBJ2-5	.	TRBV29-1	.	CSVGLQTQETQYF	TGCAGCGTTGGATTACAGACACAAGAGACCCAGTACTTC
TRBJ2-1	.	TRBV2	.	CASVRVRSYNEQFF	TGTGCCAGCGTGCGGGTTCGCTCCTACAATGAGCAGTTCTTC
TRBJ2-4	.	TRBV28	.	CASSAPIGRNIQYF	TGTGCCAGCAGTGCCCCCATAGGCCGAAACATTCAGTACTTC
TRBJ2-3	.	TRBV28	few	CASSSTRQSTDTQYF	TGTGCCAGCAGTTCAACACGCCAGAGCACAGATACGCAGTATTTT
TRBJ2-2	.	TRBV7-6	.	CASSLAWTANTGELFF	TGTGCCAGCAGCTTAGCCTGGACTGCAAACACCGGGGAGCTGTTTTTT
TRBJ2-7	.	TRBV28	.	CASSFDEQYF	TGTGCCAGCAGTTTTGACGAGCAGTACTTC
TRBJ2-1	.	TRBV6-2/TRBV6-3	.	CASSYQSEQFF	TGTGCCAGCAGTTATCAGTCCGAGCAGTTCTTC
TRBJ2-4	TRBD2	TRBV20-1	.	CSARDPGLAGGIIQYF	TGCAGTGCTAGAGACCCCGGACTAGCGGGAGGAATCATTCAGTACTTC
TRBJ2-7	TRBD2	TRBV6-5	.	CASTPRLAGGRAEQYF	TGTGCCAGCACCCCACGACTAGCGGGAGGACGGGCCGAGCAGTACTTC
TRBJ2-2	.	TRBV7-6	.	CASKDTSRTGELFF	TGTGCCAGCAAGGACACTTCACGCACCGGGGAGCTGTTTTTT
TRBJ1-1	.	TRBV29-1	.	CSVSGNTEAFF	TGCAGCGTTAGCGGGAACACTGAAGCTTTCTTT
TRBJ1-5	.	TRBV7-2	.	CACNYPYQPQHF	TGTGCCTGCAACTACCCGTATCAGCCCCAGCATTTT
TRBJ2-1	.	TRBV19	few	CASSNGGRYWDEQFF	TGTGCCAGTAGTAATGGGGGACGATACTGGGATGAGCAGTTCTTC
TRBJ2-3	TRBD1	TRBV6-1	few	CASSGPGQGLGDTQYF	TGTGCCAGCAGTGGACCGGGACAGGGGCTGGGAGATACGCAGTATTTT
TRBJ2-7	.	TRBV4-1	few	CASSQASNHEQYF	TGCGCCAGCAGCCAAGCCAGTAACCACGAGCAGTACTTC
TRBJ1-5	TRBD1	TRBV20-1	few	CSARDRQGDQPQHF	TGCAGTGCTAGAGATAGGCAGGGGGATCAGCCCCAGCATTTT
TRBJ2-3	.	TRBV12-2	.	CASPLPGMGPDTQYF	TGTGCAAGTCCGCTCCCAGGGATGGGGCCAGATACGCAGTATTTT
TRBJ2-1	TRBD2	TRBV5-1	many	CASQQGLAGAPGYNEQFF	TGCGCCAGCCAGCAGGGTCTAGCGGGAGCCCCCGGATACAATGAGCAGTTCTTC
TRBJ2-2	.	TRBV11-2	few	CASSFGGVGTGELFF	TGTGCCAGCAGCTTCGGCGGGGTCGGCACCGGGGAGCTGTTTTTT
TRBJ2-3	TRBD1	TRBV15	few	CATSRDRESDTQYF	TGTGCCACCAGCAGGGACAGGGAGTCAGATACGCAGTATTTT
TRBJ2-7	.	TRBV7-9	few	CASSLGAWEQYF	TGTGCCAGCAGCTTAGGGGCGTGGGAGCAGTACTTC
TRBJ2-3	TRBD2	TRBV7-2	.	CASSPGAIAGAWGDTQYF	TGTGCCAGCAGCCCCGGAGCCATAGCGGGAGCCTGGGGGGATACGCAGTATTTT
TRBJ2-3	TRBD2	TRBV6-5	.	CASSYSGTSTDTQYF	TGTGCCAGCAGTTACAGCGGGACTAGCACAGATACGCAGTATTTT
TRBJ1-2	.	TRBV7-8	.	CASSLVPGNYTF	TGTGCCAGCAGCTTAGTTCCGGGAAACTACACCTTC
TRBJ2-7	TRBD2	TRBV28	few	CATTRLAGAYEQYF	TGTGCCACCACCCGACTAGCGGGCGCCTACGAGCAGTACTTC
TRBJ2-1	.	TRBV29-1	few	CSVASPRNEQFF	TGCAGCGTTGCCTCTCCCCGCAATGAGCAGTTCTTC
TRBJ2-1	TRBD1	TRBV6-5	once	CASSYGTGGYNEQFF	TGTGCCAGCAGTTACGGGACAGGGGGCTACAATGAGCAGTTCTTC
TRBJ2-1	TRBD2	TRBV7-2	.	CASSSGVLAGGYNEQFF	TGTGCCAGCAGCTCAGGAGTACTAGCGGGGGGTTACAATGAGCAGTTCTTC
TRBJ2-7	TRBD1	TRBV12-3/TRBV12-4	few	CASNGQGSYEQYF	TGTGCCAGCAACGGACAGGGTTCCTACGAGCAGTACTTC
TRBJ1-5	.	TRBV28	many	CASTPGPNQPQHF	TGTGCCAGCACCCCAGGGCCCAATCAGCCCCAGCATTTT
TRBJ2-2	.	TRBV24-1	many	CATGGTANTGELFF	TGTGCCACCGGCGGGACTGCGAACACCGGGGAGCTGTTTTTT
TRBJ2-4	.	TRBV5-4	few	CASSLDDTHLTKNIQYF	TGTGCCAGCAGCTTGGACGACACGCATTTGACCAAAAACATTCAGTACTTC
TRBJ1-1	.	TRBV6-2/TRBV6-3	few	CASGGRRSTTNTEAFF	TGTGCCAGCGGGGGGAGGCGGTCAACGACGAACACTGAAGCTTTCTTT
TRBJ2-1	TRBD2	TRBV19	.	CASSPRVGLAGDNEQFF	TGTGCCAGTAGCCCCCGGGTAGGACTAGCGGGAGATAATGAGCAGTTCTTC
TRBJ2-3	.	TRBV6-6	.	CASSSRGRGLTGTQYF	TGTGCCAGCAGTTCTCGAGGGCGGGGCCTCACAGGTACGCAGTATTTT
TRBJ2-7	TRBD1	TRBV19	few	CASSLGTGPYEQYF	TGTGCCAGTAGTCTCGGGACAGGGCCCTACGAGCAGTACTTC
TRBJ2-7	.	TRBV28	many	CASTRGGMGNEQYF	TGTGCCAGCACCCGAGGTGGGATGGGGAACGAGCAGTACTTC
TRBJ2-7	TRBD2	TRBV29-1	few	CSVRAIAGAYEQYF	TGCAGCGTCCGCGCGATAGCGGGAGCCTACGAGCAGTACTTC